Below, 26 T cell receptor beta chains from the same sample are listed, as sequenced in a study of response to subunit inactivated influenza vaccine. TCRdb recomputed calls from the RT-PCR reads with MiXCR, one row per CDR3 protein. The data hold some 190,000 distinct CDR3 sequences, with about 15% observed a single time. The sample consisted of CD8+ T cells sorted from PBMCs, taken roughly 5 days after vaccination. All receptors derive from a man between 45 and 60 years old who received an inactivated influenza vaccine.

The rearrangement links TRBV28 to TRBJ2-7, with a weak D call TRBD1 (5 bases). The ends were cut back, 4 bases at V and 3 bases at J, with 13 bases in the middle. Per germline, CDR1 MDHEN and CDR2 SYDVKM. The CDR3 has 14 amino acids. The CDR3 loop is CASSSTVSIYEQYF. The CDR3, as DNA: TGTGCCAGCAGTTCGACAGTCTCCATCTACGAGCAGTACTTC.

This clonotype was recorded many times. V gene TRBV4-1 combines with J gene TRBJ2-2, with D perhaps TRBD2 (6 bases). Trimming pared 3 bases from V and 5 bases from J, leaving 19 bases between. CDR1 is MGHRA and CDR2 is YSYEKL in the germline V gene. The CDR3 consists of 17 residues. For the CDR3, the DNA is TGCGCCAGCAGCCAGAACCCCGGAGGGTGGGAGACCGGGGAGCTGTTTTTT. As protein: CASSQNPGGWETGELFF.

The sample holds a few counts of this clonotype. The CDR3 DNA reads as TGTGCCAGCAGTTACCGCCCTGGATTGGGGGGCTATCAGCCCCAGCATTTT. Amino acids: CASSYRPGLGGYQPQHF. The rearrangement links TRBV6-2 or TRBV6-3 to TRBJ1-5; D possibly corresponds to TRBD1 (6 bases). The V and J ends lost 2 bases and 5 bases respectively, with 19 bases between them. Per the germline V gene, CDR1 is MNHEY and CDR2 is SVGEGT. This CDR3 region has 17 residues.

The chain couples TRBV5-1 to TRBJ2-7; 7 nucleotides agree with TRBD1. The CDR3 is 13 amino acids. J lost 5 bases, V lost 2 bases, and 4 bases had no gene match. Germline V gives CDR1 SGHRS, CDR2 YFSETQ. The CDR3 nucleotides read TGCGCCAGCAGCTTAACAGGGGCCCACGAGCAGTACTTC. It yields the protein CASSLTGAHEQYF.

The CDR3, as DNA: TGTGCCAGCAGTTACTCGACGGAGGACACAGATACGCAGTATTTT. Translation gives CASSYSTEDTDTQYF. The genes are TRBV6-6 and TRBJ2-3, with a tentative D call TRBD2 (5 bases). V was cut by 0 bases and J by 2 bases, with 9 bases left in between. Germline loops: CDR1 MNHNY, CDR2 SVGAGI (reference sequence). The CDR3 has 15 amino acids.

CDR3 sequence (DNA): TGTGCCAGCAGCTTAGTTGGGGACGGCTACACCTTC. Encoded protein: CASSLVGDGYTF. The chain has TRBV7-9 and TRBJ1-2; D possibly corresponds to TRBD1 (5 bases). V lost 1 base and J lost 8, with 8 bases in between. The CDR3 consists of 12 residues. The V gene's germline CDR1 is SEHNR and CDR2 FQNEAQ (reference sequence).

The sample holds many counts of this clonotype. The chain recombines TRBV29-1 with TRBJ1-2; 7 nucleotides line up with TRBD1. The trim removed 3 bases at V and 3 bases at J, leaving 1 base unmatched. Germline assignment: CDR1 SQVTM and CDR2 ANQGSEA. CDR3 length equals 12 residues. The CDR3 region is CSVDRGDYGYTF. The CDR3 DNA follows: TGCAGCGTTGACAGGGGGGACTATGGCTACACCTTC.

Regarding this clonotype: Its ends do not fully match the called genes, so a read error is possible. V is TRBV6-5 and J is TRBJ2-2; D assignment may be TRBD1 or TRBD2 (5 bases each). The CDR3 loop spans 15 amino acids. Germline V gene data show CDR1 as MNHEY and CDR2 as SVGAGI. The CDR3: CDSSYYPGTGGELFF. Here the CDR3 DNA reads TGTGACAGCAGTTACTATCCGGGGACGGGCGGGGAGCTGTTTTTT.

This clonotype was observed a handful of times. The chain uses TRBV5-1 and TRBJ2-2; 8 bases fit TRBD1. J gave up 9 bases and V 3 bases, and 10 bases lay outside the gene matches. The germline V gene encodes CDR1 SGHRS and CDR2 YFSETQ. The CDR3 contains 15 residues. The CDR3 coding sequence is TGCGCCAGCAGCTCCGGGACAGGACCCGTCCGGGAGCTGTTTTTT. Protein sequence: CASSSGTGPVRELFF. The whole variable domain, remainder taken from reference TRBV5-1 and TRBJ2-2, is KAGVTQTPRYLIKTRGQQVTLSCSPISGHRSVSWYQQTPGQGLQFLFEYFSETQRNKGNFPGRFSGRQFSNSRSEMNVSTLELGDSALYLCASSSGTGPVRELFFGEGSRLTVL.

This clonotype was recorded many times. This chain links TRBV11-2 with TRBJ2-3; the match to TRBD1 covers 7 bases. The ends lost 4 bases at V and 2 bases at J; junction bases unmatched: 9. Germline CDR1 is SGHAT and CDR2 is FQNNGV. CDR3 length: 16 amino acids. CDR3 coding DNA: TGTGCCAGCAGCTATAGCGACAGGGTCGTCACAGATACGCAGTATTTT. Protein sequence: CASSYSDRVVTDTQYF.

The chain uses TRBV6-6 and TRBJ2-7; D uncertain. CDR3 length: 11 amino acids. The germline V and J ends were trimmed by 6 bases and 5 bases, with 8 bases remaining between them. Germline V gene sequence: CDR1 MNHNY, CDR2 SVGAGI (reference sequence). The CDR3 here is CASSTRDEQYF. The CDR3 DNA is TGTGCCAGCAGCACCCGGGACGAGCAGTACTTC.

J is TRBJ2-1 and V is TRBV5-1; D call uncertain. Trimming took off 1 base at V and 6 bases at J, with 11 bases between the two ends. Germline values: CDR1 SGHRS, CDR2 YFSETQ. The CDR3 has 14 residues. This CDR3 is CASSLSRAFNEQFF. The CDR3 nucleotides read TGCGCCAGCAGCTTGAGTAGGGCTTTCAATGAGCAGTTCTTC. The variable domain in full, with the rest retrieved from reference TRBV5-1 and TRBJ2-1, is KAGVTQTPRYLIKTRGQQVTLSCSPISGHRSVSWYQQTPGQGLQFLFEYFSETQRNKGNFPGRFSGRQFSNSRSEMNVSTLELGDSALYLCASSLSRAFNEQFFGPGTRLTVL.

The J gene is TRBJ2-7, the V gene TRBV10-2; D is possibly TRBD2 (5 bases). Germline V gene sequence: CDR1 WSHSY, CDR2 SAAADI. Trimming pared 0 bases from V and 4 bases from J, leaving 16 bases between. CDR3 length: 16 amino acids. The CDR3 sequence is CASSESGASSVYEQYF. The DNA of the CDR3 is TGCGCCAGCAGTGAGTCGGGAGCCTCGTCCGTATACGAGCAGTACTTC.

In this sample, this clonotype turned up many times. CDR3 coding DNA: TGTGCCAGCAGTTACATGGGGGGCATCGGTGAAAAACTGTTTTTT. Its protein is CASSYMGGIGEKLFF. This chain connects TRBV6-6 to TRBJ1-4; possibly TRBD1 for D (6 bases). V lost 2 bases, J lost 7 bases, and 14 bases lay in between. The germline CDR1 and CDR2 sequences are MNHNY and SVGAGI (reference sequence). The CDR3 covers 15 residues.

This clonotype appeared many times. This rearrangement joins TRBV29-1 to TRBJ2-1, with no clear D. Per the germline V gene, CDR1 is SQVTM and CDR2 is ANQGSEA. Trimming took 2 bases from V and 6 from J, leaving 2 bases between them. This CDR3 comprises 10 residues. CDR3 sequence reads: CSVEFNEQFF. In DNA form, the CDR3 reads TGCAGCGTTGAATTCAATGAGCAGTTCTTC.

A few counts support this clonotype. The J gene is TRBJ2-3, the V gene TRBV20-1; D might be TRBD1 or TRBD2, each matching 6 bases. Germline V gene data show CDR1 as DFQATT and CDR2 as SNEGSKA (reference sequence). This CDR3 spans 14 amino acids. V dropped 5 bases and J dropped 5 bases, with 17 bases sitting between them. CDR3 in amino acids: CSASQGLLGDTQYF. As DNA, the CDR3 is TGCAGTGCTTCACAGGGACTTCTAGGAGATACGCAGTATTTT.

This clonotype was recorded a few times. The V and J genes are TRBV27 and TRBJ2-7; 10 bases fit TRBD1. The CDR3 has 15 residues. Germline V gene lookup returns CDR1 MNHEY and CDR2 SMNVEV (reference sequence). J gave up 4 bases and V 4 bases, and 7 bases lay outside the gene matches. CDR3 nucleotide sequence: TGTGCCAGCAGTTCCCCGGGACAGGGGCTATACGAGCAGTACTTC. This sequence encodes CASSSPGQGLYEQYF.

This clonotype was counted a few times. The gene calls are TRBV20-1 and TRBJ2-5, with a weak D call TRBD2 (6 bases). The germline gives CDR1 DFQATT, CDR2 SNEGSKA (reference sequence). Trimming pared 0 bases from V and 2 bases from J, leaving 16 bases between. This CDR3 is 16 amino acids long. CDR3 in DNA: TGCAGTGCTAGAGATATCGCGGGACCCCCTCAAGAGACCCAGTACTTC. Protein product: CSARDIAGPPQETQYF.

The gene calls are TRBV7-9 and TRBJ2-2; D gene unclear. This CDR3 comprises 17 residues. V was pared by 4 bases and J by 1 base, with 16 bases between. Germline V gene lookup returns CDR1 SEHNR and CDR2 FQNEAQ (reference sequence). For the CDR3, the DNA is TGTGCCAGCAGCTATCCCCTTAGCAATTTGAACACCGGGGAGCTGTTTTTT. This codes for CASSYPLSNLNTGELFF.

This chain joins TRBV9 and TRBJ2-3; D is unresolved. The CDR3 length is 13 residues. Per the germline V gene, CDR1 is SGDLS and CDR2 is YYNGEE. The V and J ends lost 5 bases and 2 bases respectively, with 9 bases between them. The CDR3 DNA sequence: TGTGCCAGCAGTGCGACCATCACAGATACGCAGTATTTT. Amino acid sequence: CASSATITDTQYF.

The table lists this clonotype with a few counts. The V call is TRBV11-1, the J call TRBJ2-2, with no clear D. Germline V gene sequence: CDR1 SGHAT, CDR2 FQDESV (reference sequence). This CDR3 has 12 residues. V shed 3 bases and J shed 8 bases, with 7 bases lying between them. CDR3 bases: TGTGCCAGCAGCTTTCGGAAAGGGGAGCTGTTTTTT. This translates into CASSFRKGELFF. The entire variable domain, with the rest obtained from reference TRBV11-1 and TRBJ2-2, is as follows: EAEVAQSPRYKITEKSQAVAFWCDPISGHATLYWYRQILGQGPELLVQFQDESVVDDSQLPKDRFSAERLKGVDSTLKIQPAELGDSAMYLCASSFRKGELFFGEGSRLTVL.

As DNA, the CDR3 is TGTGCCAGCAGCCAAGAGTCGCGGGAGTACGGAGCGCAGTATTTT. It codes for CASSQESREYGAQYF. The chain carries TRBV4-2 and TRBJ2-3; 7 bases map to TRBD2. Trimming at V came to 0 bases and at J to 10 bases, leaving 10 bases not matched to a gene. CDR3 length: 15 amino acids. The V gene's germline CDR1 is LGHNA and CDR2 YNFKEQ.

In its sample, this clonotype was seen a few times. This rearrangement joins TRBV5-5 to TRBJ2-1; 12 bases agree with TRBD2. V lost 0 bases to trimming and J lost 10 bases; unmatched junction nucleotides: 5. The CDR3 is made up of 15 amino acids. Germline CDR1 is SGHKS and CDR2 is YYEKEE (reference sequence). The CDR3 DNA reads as TGTGCCAGCAGCTTGGCTAGCGGGGGGGCCTTGGAGCAGTTCTTC. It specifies CASSLASGGALEQFF.

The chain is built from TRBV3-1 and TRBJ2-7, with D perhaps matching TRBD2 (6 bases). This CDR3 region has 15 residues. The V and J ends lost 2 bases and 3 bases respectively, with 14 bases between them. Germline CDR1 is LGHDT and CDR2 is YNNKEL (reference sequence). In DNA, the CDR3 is TGTGCCAGCAGCCAAACCCGGGACTGGGACTACGAGCAGTACTTC. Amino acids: CASSQTRDWDYEQYF.

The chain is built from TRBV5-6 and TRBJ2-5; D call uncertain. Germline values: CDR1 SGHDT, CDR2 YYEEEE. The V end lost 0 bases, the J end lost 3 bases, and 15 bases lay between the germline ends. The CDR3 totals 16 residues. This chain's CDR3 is CASSLVLSPEKETQYF. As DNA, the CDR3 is TGTGCCAGCAGCTTGGTGTTGAGTCCAGAGAAAGAGACCCAGTACTTC. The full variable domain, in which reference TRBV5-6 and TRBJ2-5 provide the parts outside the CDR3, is DAGVTQSPTHLIKTRGQQVTLRCSPKSGHDTVSWYQQALGQGPQFIFQYYEEEERQRGNFPDRFSGHQFPNYSSELNVNALLLGDSALYLCASSLVLSPEKETQYFGPGTRLLVL.

CDR3 residues: CASSVNYNSPLHF. CDR3 nucleotides: TGTGCCAGCAGTGTTAATTATAATTCACCCCTCCACTTT. This chain connects TRBV27 to TRBJ1-6, with D unresolved. Trimming stripped 5 bases from V and 4 bases from J, with 6 bases between. The CDR3 is 13 amino acids. Looked up from germline, CDR1 is MNHEY and CDR2 is SMNVEV (reference sequence).